This T cell receptor beta chain was recorded in a study of Ad26.COV2.S vaccination and SARS-CoV-2 variants (dated by TCRdb to the early 2020s). For the wider study: Donors in the vaccine arm were drawn from COV1001, a multicentre, randomized, double-blind, placebo-controlled phase I-IIa trial testing Ad26.COV2.S in healthy adults. Ad26.COV2.S was administered intramuscularly at a dose of 5x10^10 or 1x10^11 viral particles, either as one shot or as two shots given 56 days apart. Investigators remained blinded to trial group allocation during experiments and outcome assessment. Sequencing of the TCRbeta repertoire served to evaluate the specificity and breadth of SARS-CoV-2-reactive T cell receptors following Ad26.COV2.S vaccination. Trial participants were randomized into five groups of five, in which low-dose or high-dose Ad26.COV2.S was given once or twice, or placebo was given on both occasions. A total of around 32 samples were included in the TCR-sequenced set, comprising roughly 19 Ad26.COV2.S vaccine recipients, 5 placebo recipients and 8 SARS-CoV-2 convalescent individuals.

V loses 2 bases at its end and J loses 8 bases; junction bases beyond the gene matches: 9. In the germline V gene (reference sequence), CDR1 corresponds to LNHNV and CDR2 to YYDKDF. Counted from cysteine to phenylalanine, this CDR3 has 16 amino acids. The entry retains the CDR3 DNA only, 48 bases that are in frame from base 1. The full study reports these points: After vaccination, spike-specific CD8+ and CD4+ T cell responses were reported to show substantial breadth. The study was not powered for comparison of responses between vaccine doses or regimens. Higher spike-specific TCR breadth was observed in Ad26.COV2.S recipients than in placebo recipients (P = 0.0014). It was noted by the authors that total T cell responses may have been underestimated by the TCR breadth and depth analyses. Vaccine and placebo recipients had similar non-spike TCR breadth, a finding consistent with the vaccine containing only spike.

Turning to this clone: Which antigen it targets is not known. Per-base qualities were not stored, and no clone one base away is much larger.

The immunoSEQ Assay was used to sequence TCRbeta CDR3 regions. After extraction, genomic DNA underwent amplification by bias-controlled multiplex PCR, followed by high-throughput sequencing. In the source study's methods: To quantify the absolute abundance of each unique TCRbeta CDR3 region, sequences were collapsed and filtered. T cell fraction was estimated by normalizing TCRbeta template counts to usable DNA, which was measured by amplifying reference genes present in all nucleated cells. Repertoire TCRs were annotated as SARS-CoV-2-specific when V gene, CDR3 amino acid sequence and J gene were exactly matched to a known reactive TCR set. The reference SARS-CoV-2 TCR set came from MIRA and was filtered for enrichment in COVID-19-positive ImmuneCODE repertoires, removing public or cross-reactive TCRs. Using the MIRA antigens, annotated TCRs were further analysed by specific ORF or by position within an ORF. Depth was the summed frequency of annotated unique rearrangements, while breadth was defined as annotated unique rearrangements over total unique productive rearrangements. Group comparisons of TCR breadth used two-sided Wilcoxon rank-sum tests. TCRdb retrieved this table from immuneACCESS and kept in-frame rearrangements only. Not all clones are present; in checked studies, unresolved V genes account for under half, and no reason is known for the remainder. V, J and clone size derive from that table, while D and trimming were established from the DNA sequence. This sample gives some 480,000 clones in total; about 83% of them show up just once. Around 13% of the sample lies in the top ten.

What this sample's treatment or condition label stands for: roughly 20 received Ad26.COV2.S at low or high dose, single or two shots; 5 received placebo; per-sample allocation not given. Repertoires of vaccine and placebo recipients were sequenced from samples taken on day 63 after the first injection. Cohort 1b enrolled 25 adults aged 18-55 years at a single site in Boston, USA, between 29 July and 7 August 2020. Ad26.COV2.S was a replication-incompetent adenovirus type 26 vector expressing a prefusion-stabilized SARS-CoV-2 spike protein from the original Wuhan strain. The sample here was peripheral blood, taken in a trial of Ad26.COV2.S vaccine versus placebo. The chain employs TRBV15 and TRBJ2-3; 11 junctional bases match TRBD2. The receptor's source is a person between 18 and 65 years old who received the Ad26.COV2.S COVID-19 vaccine or a placebo. The CDR3 corresponds to CATSRPTSGSQFTQYF. Read as DNA, the sequence is TGTGCCACCAGCAGACCAACTAGCGGGAGTCAGTTTACGCAGTATTTT.